The 8 T cell receptor beta chains in this list originate from one sample, sequenced in a study of response to subunit inactivated influenza vaccine. From the RT-PCR reads, TCRdb called clonotypes with MiXCR, one entry per CDR3 protein. The repertoire includes approximately 500,000 distinct CDR3 sequences, approximately 12% of them detected once, and around 13% sits in the top ten. The input for sequencing was PBMCs from blood, taken roughly 47 days after vaccination. Receptors were obtained from a man between 50 and 59 years old who received an inactivated influenza vaccine.

This clonotype was seen a few times. Here the CDR3 DNA reads TGTGCCAGCACCGCAACAGATACGCAGTATTTT. This codes for CASTATDTQYF. The chain is built from TRBV6-6 and TRBJ2-3; no reliable D call. Trimming took off 7 bases at V and 3 bases at J, with 5 bases between the two ends. Germline V gives CDR1 MNHNY, CDR2 SVGAGI (reference sequence). The CDR3 length is 11 residues.

This chain uses TRBV6-6 with TRBJ1-1; weak D call: TRBD1 (5 bases). CDR1 and CDR2 from the germline V gene are MNHNY and SVGAGI (reference sequence). This CDR3 spans 12 amino acids. Trimming removed 1 base at V and 5 bases at J, with 5 bases between. The CDR3 loop reads CASSYWGTEAFF. Here the CDR3 DNA reads TGTGCCAGCAGTTACTGGGGGACTGAAGCTTTCTTT.

This clonotype was counted many times. The chain has TRBV12-3 or TRBV12-4 and TRBJ2-1, with unresolved D. CDR3 length: 14 amino acids. Trimming removed 2 bases at V and 7 bases at J, with 12 bases between. The CDR3 DNA follows: TGTGCCAGCAGTTTATCTCTCATTGGAAATGAGCAGTTCTTC. Its protein product is CASSLSLIGNEQFF.

This clonotype has just a few counts. The chain employs TRBV7-3 and TRBJ2-7; 7 bases match TRBD1. V lost 5 bases, J lost 5 bases, and 6 bases stayed unmatched. The CDR3 has 13 amino acids. The germline V gene encodes CDR1 SGHTA and CDR2 FQGTGA. Here the CDR3 DNA reads TGTGCCAGCAGCACACAACAGGGGAACGAGCAGTACTTC. Its translation is CASSTQQGNEQYF.

The genes are TRBV6-1 and TRBJ1-6, with D uncertain. CDR3 length equals 16 residues. Germline lookup yields CDR1 MNHNS and CDR2 SASEGT. Trimming pared 9 bases from V and 0 bases from J, leaving 15 bases between. The DNA for the CDR3 is TGTGCCAGTGGTCGGAAGGCTAGCTCCTATAATTCACCCCTCCACTTT. Translation gives CASGRKASSYNSPLHF.

This clonotype was picked up many times. One end of the junction fails to match germline, which may point to a read error. The rearrangement links TRBV5-1 to TRBJ2-2, with D possibly matching TRBD2 (5 bases). Germline CDR1 SGHRS, CDR2 YFSETQ. The CDR3 is 15 residues long. CDR3 nucleotides: TGTGCCAGCAGCTTAGCGAGCGGGAACACCGGGGAGCTGTTTTTT. Protein: CASSLASGNTGELFF.

CDR3 coding DNA: TGTGCCAGCAGAACGGACACGAACACCGGGGAGCTGTTTTTT. This sequence encodes CASRTDTNTGELFF. The chain uses TRBV12-3 or TRBV12-4 and TRBJ2-2; possibly TRBD1 for D (5 bases). The CDR3 spans 14 residues. V lost 6 bases and J 0 bases, leaving 8 bases between the germline ends.

This CDR3 is CASRRQSTSTDTQYF. CDR3 in DNA: TGTGCCAGCAGACGACAGTCGACTAGCACAGATACGCAGTATTTT. The chain is built from TRBV28 and TRBJ2-3, with a weak D call TRBD1 (5 bases). Germline CDR1 reads MDHEN; CDR2 reads SYDVKM. This CDR3 has 15 amino acids. The germline V and J ends were trimmed by 6 bases and 0 bases, with 13 bases remaining between them.